The 15 T cell receptor beta chains presented below share a single source sample, sequenced in a study of T cells after posttransplantation cyclophosphamide. Method: immunoSEQ multiplex PCR; TCRdb's copy keeps in-frame clones and lacks some. This repertoire holds over 35,000 clones, and none appear only once. The source material was PBMCs. These receptor sequences come from a man aged 40-50 years in good health, CMV-negative, and a related stem cell transplant donor.

This clone has ten or more counts. The rearrangement links TRBV18 to TRBJ2-6; TRBD1 matches 7 bases. Per the germline V gene, CDR1 is KGHSH and CDR2 is LQKENI. V lost 4 bases, J lost 2 bases, and 8 bases stayed unmatched. This CDR3 region has 17 residues. The CDR3: CASSRQGPPPGANVLTF. CDR3 bases: TGTGCCAGCTCACGACAGGGTCCCCCCCCTGGGGCCAACGTCCTGACTTTC.

This clone was seen many times. The chain uses TRBV2 and TRBJ1-5, with 8 bases that match TRBD1. The CDR3 loop spans 15 amino acids. CDR1 is SNHLY and CDR2 is FYNNEI in the germline V gene. V lost 3 bases and J lost 4; bases outside the gene matches: 5. The CDR3 is CASSDSRQGNQPQHF. Written as DNA, the CDR3 is TGTGCCAGCAGTGATTCGCGACAGGGGAATCAGCCCCAGCATTTT.

This clone has more than one count but fewer than ten. CDR3 region: CASSLSPRTGGETQYF. CDR3 in DNA: TGTGCCAGCAGCTTATCACCCCGAACCGGAGGGGAGACCCAGTACTTC. The chain couples TRBV7-8 to TRBJ2-5; D is possibly TRBD2 (6 bases). CDR3 length: 16 residues. The V end was cut by 2 bases, the J end by 5 bases, with 18 bases between. Germline CDR1 is SGHVS and CDR2 is FQNEAQ.

This clone came up many times. This chain links TRBV7-8 with TRBJ1-1, with 7 bases lining up with TRBD1. The germline V gene has CDR1 SGHVS and CDR2 FQNEAQ. The V segment lost 0 bases and the J segment 1 base; nucleotides outside the gene matches: 5. CDR3 length equals 16 residues. The chain's CDR3 is CASSLAIGTANTEAFF. CDR3 sequence (DNA): TGTGCCAGCAGCTTAGCGATCGGGACAGCGAACACTGAAGCTTTCTTT.

Ten or more counts support this clone. The chain combines TRBV19 with TRBJ2-2; 9 nucleotides agree with TRBD1. The CDR3 totals 16 residues. The germline CDR1 and CDR2 sequences are LNHDA and SQIVND (reference sequence). The V and J ends lost 6 bases and 5 bases, in that order; junction bases with no gene match: 10. Here the CDR3 DNA reads TGTGCCAGTAGCTCCGGGACAGGGAGTTATACCGGGGAGCTGTTTTTT. Residues: CASSSGTGSYTGELFF. The full variable domain, its missing parts supplied by reference TRBV19 and TRBJ2-2, is DGGITQSPKYLFRKEGQNVTLSCEQNLNHDAMYWYRQDPGQGLRLIYYSQIVNDFQKGDIAEGYSVSREKKESFPLTVTSAQKNPTAFYLCASSSGTGSYTGELFFGEGSRLTVL.

This clone was counted at least ten times. This chain connects TRBV6-5 to TRBJ2-7; 11 nucleotides match TRBD2. Trimming took 6 bases from V and 3 from J; bases not matched to a gene: 7. The germline V gene encodes CDR1 MNHEY and CDR2 SVGAGI. This CDR3 contains 15 residues. The CDR3 DNA reads as TGTGCCAGCAGCGACGGACTAGCGGGTGGCTACGAGCAGTACGTC. The encoded protein is CASSDGLAGGYEQYV.

This clone was detected ten times or more. This rearrangement joins TRBV19 to TRBJ2-2, with 14 bases matching TRBD2. Germline CDR1 and CDR2: LNHDA and SQIVND (reference sequence). The length of the CDR3 is 16 residues. V gave up 8 bases and J gave up 7 bases; unmatched junction bases: 9. DNA of the CDR3: TGTGCCAGTCGGGGACTAGCGGGAGAAGGAGGCGGGGAGCTGTTTTTT. This translates into CASRGLAGEGGGELFF.

Many counts were recorded for this clone. This chain links TRBV7-9 with TRBJ1-1; 7 bases align to TRBD1. This CDR3 has 15 amino acids. Germline V gives CDR1 SEHNR, CDR2 FQNEAQ (reference sequence). V shed 4 bases and J 10 bases; nucleotides not matched to a gene: 15. In nucleotides, the CDR3 is TGTGCCAGCAGCTATCCCCAGGGGGGCCCCGAATCAGCTTTCTTT. Translating gives CASSYPQGGPESAFF.

This clone was observed at least ten times. The same CDR3 is also encoded by other DNA sequences in this sample. CDR3 bases: TGTGCCAGCAGCTACGAGTTAGCGGGAGGGGGTTTGAATGAGCAGTTCTTC. Translation: CASSYELAGGGLNEQFF. The chain carries TRBV13 and TRBJ2-1; 11 positions agree with TRBD2. This CDR3 is built from 17 residues. V was clipped by 4 bases and J by 7 bases; unmatched bases: 12. Germline V gives CDR1 PRHDT, CDR2 FYEKMQ (reference sequence). Based on the CDR3 plus reference TRBV13 and TRBJ2-1, the full variable domain is AAGVIQSPRHLIKEKRETATLKCYPIPRHDTVYWYQQGPGQDPQFLISFYEKMQSDKGSIPDRFSAQQFSDYHSELNMSSLELGDSALYFCASSYELAGGGLNEQFFGPGTRLTVL.

The sample holds a few counts of this clone. Mismatch with germline at one junction end may stem from a read error. This sequence joins TRBV2 and TRBJ1-2, with 9 bases matching TRBD1. The CDR3 covers 15 residues. Per the germline V gene, CDR1 is SNHLY and CDR2 is FYNNEI. The CDR3, as DNA: TGTGCCGGCAGTAGGACAGGGGATCGAGCCTATGGCTACACCTTC. Its translation: CAGSRTGDRAYGYTF. The whole variable domain, filled in from reference TRBV2 and TRBJ1-2, reads EPEVTQTPSHQVTQMGQEVILRCVPISNHLYFYWYRQILGQKVEFLVSFYNNEISEKSEIFDDQFSVERPDGSNFTLKIRSTKLEDSAMYFCAGSRTGDRAYGYTFGSGTRLTVV.

This clone was detected many times. V usage is TRBV6-4 and J usage is TRBJ1-3; D gene unclear. The V end lost 6 bases, the J end lost 0 bases, and 12 bases lay between the germline ends. Germline CDR1 is MRHNA and CDR2 is SNTAGT. The CDR3 loop spans 15 amino acids. The CDR3 loop is CASRTSGNSGNTIYF. The DNA of the CDR3 is TGTGCCAGCAGGACTTCGGGGAACTCTGGAAACACCATATATTTT.

This clone showed up many times. The chain is built from TRBV18 and TRBJ2-5; TRBD2 matches 13 bases. CDR3 size: 17 residues. Germline V gene sequence: CDR1 KGHSH, CDR2 LQKENI. Unmatched junction bases numbered 6, after V lost 4 bases and J lost 1 base. The CDR3, as DNA: TGTGCCAGCTCACGGTCGACTAGCGGGGGGACCCAAGAGACCCAGTACTTC. This encodes CASSRSTSGGTQETQYF.

The table lists this clone with many counts. The chain carries TRBV7-2 and TRBJ2-1; TRBD1 is a possible D gene (5 bases). The CDR3 extends over 13 amino acids. Looked up from germline, CDR1 is SGHTA and CDR2 is FQGNSA. V lost 7 bases and J 6 bases, leaving 13 bases between the germline ends. The CDR3 region has the DNA TGTGCCAGCAAGGGGTCCTTATCCAATGAGCAGTTCTTC. Translating it yields CASKGSLSNEQFF.

This clone was seen many times. This chain connects TRBV5-1 to TRBJ2-3; 11 bases line up with TRBD2. CDR1 is SGHRS and CDR2 is YFSETQ in the germline V gene. The ends lost 6 bases at V and 1 base at J; junction bases unmatched: 4. The CDR3 runs 15 residues. CDR3 in DNA: TGCGCCAGCACCGTGACTAGCGGGGGCACAGATACGCAGTATTTT. Translation: CASTVTSGGTDTQYF.

This clone was observed at least ten times. The genes are TRBV19 and TRBJ2-1; D gene ambiguous. V lost 3 bases, J lost 8 bases, and 11 bases lay in between. This CDR3 comprises 13 residues. Germline CDR1 LNHDA, CDR2 SQIVND (reference sequence). The CDR3 sequence is CASSMSRSHEQFF. In nucleotides, the CDR3 is TGTGCCAGTAGTATGTCCAGGTCTCATGAGCAGTTCTTC. Filled out from reference TRBV19 and TRBJ2-1, the complete variable domain reads DGGITQSPKYLFRKEGQNVTLSCEQNLNHDAMYWYRQDPGQGLRLIYYSQIVNDFQKGDIAEGYSVSREKKESFPLTVTSAQKNPTAFYLCASSMSRSHEQFFGPGTRLTVL.